The 23 T cell receptor beta chains given below trace back to one sample, sequenced in a study of blood T cell repertoires in COVID-19. Sequencing was performed with immunoSEQ multiplex PCR; in TCRdb, only in-frame clones are kept and a portion is missing. In the table there are fewer than 110,000 clones, 75% to 95% of which are singletons. Sequences were obtained from peripheral blood. Receptors originate from a woman aged 25-40 years with acute or convalescent COVID-19.

The chain couples TRBV6-5 to TRBJ2-3, with 8 positions matching TRBD2. The CDR3 has 14 residues. From germline, CDR1 is MNHEY and CDR2 SVGAGI. V was clipped by 6 bases and J by 5 bases; unmatched bases: 7. The CDR3 is CASRGGLVGDTQYF. In DNA form, the CDR3 reads TGTGCCAGCAGAGGGGGACTAGTAGGAGATACGCAGTATTTT.

This clone was counted a single time. The V and J genes are TRBV5-6 and TRBJ1-2, with a possible D match to TRBD1 (5 bases). V gave up 1 base and J gave up 3 bases, with 10 bases separating them. Germline CDR1 SGHDT, CDR2 YYEEEE. This CDR3 has 14 amino acids. CDR3 loop: CASSLSGRDYGYTF. Here the CDR3 DNA reads TGTGCCAGCAGCTTGTCAGGGAGGGACTATGGCTACACCTTC.

This clone was found once. The gene calls are TRBV4-3 and TRBJ1-2; a weak D match, TRBD1 (6 bases). CDR3 size: 16 residues. Germline V gene sequence: CDR1 LGHNA, CDR2 YSLEER. Trimming removed 0 bases from V and 4 bases from J, with 15 bases in between. The CDR3 nucleotides are TGCGCCAGCAGCCAAGATGTCGGCAGGGGCGGCTATGGCTACACCTTC. Translation gives CASSQDVGRGGYGYTF.

The rearrangement joins TRBV2 to TRBJ1-1; D not resolved. V dropped 2 bases and J dropped 7 bases, with 8 bases sitting between them. Germline loops: CDR1 SNHLY, CDR2 FYNNEI. CDR3 length: 12 residues. The CDR3 loop is CASSELRFEAFF. CDR3 sequence (DNA): TGTGCCAGCAGTGAACTCCGTTTTGAAGCTTTCTTT. Drawing the rest from reference TRBV2 and TRBJ1-1, the complete variable domain is EPEVTQTPSHQVTQMGQEVILRCVPISNHLYFYWYRQILGQKVEFLVSFYNNEISEKSEIFDDQFSVERPDGSNFTLKIRSTKLEDSAMYFCASSELRFEAFFGQGTRLTVV.

The chain employs TRBV7-2 and TRBJ2-7, with TRBD2 matching 13 bases. With 1 base clipped from V and 6 bases from J, the junction kept 3 bases outside the gene matches. The length of the CDR3 is 15 residues. Germline V gene sequence: CDR1 SGHTA, CDR2 FQGNSA. In DNA, the CDR3 is TGTGCCAGCAGCTTAGGGGGACTAGCGGGAACCGAGCAGTACTTC. Its translation: CASSLGGLAGTEQYF.

This clone appeared once. V and J are TRBV5-6 and TRBJ2-2; no clear D gene. CDR1 and CDR2 (germline): SGHDT, YYEEEE. V was clipped by 2 bases and J by 6 bases, with 11 bases between them. The CDR3 totals 14 residues. In nucleotides, the CDR3 is TGTGCCAGCAGCTTATTGCAGGTCGCCGGGGAGCTGTTTTTT. It yields the protein CASSLLQVAGELFF.

The genes are TRBV29-1 and TRBJ2-1; TRBD2 matches at 9 bases. Germline V CDR1 and CDR2: SQVTM, ANQGSEA. V gave up 3 bases and J gave up 4 bases; unmatched junction bases: 7. The CDR3 contains 15 residues. The CDR3 sequence is CSVDKGSGGYNEQFF. CDR3 nucleotides: TGCAGCGTTGATAAGGGTAGCGGGGGTTACAATGAGCAGTTCTTC.

In this sample, this clone turned up once. V usage is TRBV6-2 or TRBV6-3 and J usage is TRBJ1-3; no clear D gene. V lost 4 bases and J 3 bases, leaving 10 bases between the germline ends. Germline CDR1 MNHEY, CDR2 SVGEGT. The length of the CDR3 is 14 residues. The CDR3 reads CASSWGSGGNTIYF. For the CDR3, the DNA is TGTGCCAGCAGTTGGGGAAGCGGTGGAAACACCATATATTTT.

The chain carries TRBV5-6 and TRBJ2-7; 8 nucleotides line up with TRBD2. The CDR3 has 17 residues. V dropped 0 bases and J dropped 0; count of bases not matched to a gene: 8. Germline CDR1 reads SGHDT; CDR2 reads YYEEEE. CDR3 nucleotides: TGTGCCAGCAGCTTGGAGGTGGCGGGAGGACCCTCCTACGAGCAGTACTTC. This encodes CASSLEVAGGPSYEQYF.

The rearrangement joins TRBV19 to TRBJ1-5, with 9 bases aligning to TRBD1. Looked up from germline, CDR1 is LNHDA and CDR2 is SQIVND (reference sequence). The CDR3 consists of 17 residues. V gave up 0 bases and J gave up 9 bases; unmatched junction bases: 12. The CDR3 reads CASSIDRSRTGVRPQHF. The CDR3 DNA follows: TGTGCCAGTAGTATAGATCGATCCCGGACAGGGGTGCGGCCCCAGCATTTT.

The CDR3 here is CASSRIGTSGAYEQYF. In nucleotides, the CDR3 is TGTGCCAGTAGTAGGATTGGGACTAGCGGGGCTTACGAGCAGTACTTC. The rearrangement uses TRBV19 and TRBJ2-7; 13 nucleotides line up with TRBD2. Germline-derived CDR1 and CDR2 are LNHDA and SQIVND (reference sequence). The CDR3 loop spans 16 amino acids. Trimming cost V 4 bases and J 4 bases; bases outside gene matches: 7.

The table lists this clone with a count of one. V is TRBV5-1 and J is TRBJ1-1; 7 bases map to TRBD1. Germline V lookup: CDR1 SGHRS, CDR2 YFSETQ. Trimming removed 5 bases from V and 4 bases from J; junction bases left unmatched: 11. There are 15 residues in the CDR3. CDR3 sequence: CASRRTGDFGTEAFF. The CDR3 region has the DNA TGCGCCAGCAGGCGGACAGGAGACTTCGGCACTGAAGCTTTCTTT.

The V gene is TRBV10-3, the J gene TRBJ2-7, with D tentatively TRBD2 (5 bases). V dropped 3 bases and J dropped 3 bases, with 9 bases sitting between them. Germline CDR1 ENHRY, CDR2 SYGVKD. The CDR3 loop spans 13 amino acids. Written as DNA, the CDR3 is TGTGCCATCAGTGACGGGGTGAACTACGAGCAGTACTTC. Its translation is CAISDGVNYEQYF.

J is TRBJ2-7 and V is TRBV4-2; TRBD2 matches at 10 bases. CDR3 length: 14 residues. Germline lookup yields CDR1 LGHNA and CDR2 YNFKEQ. The ends lost 4 bases at V and 9 bases at J; junction bases unmatched: 9. As DNA, the CDR3 is TGTGCCAGCAGCCCTCAGTTCACTAGCGGGGCGCAGTACTTC. It translates to CASSPQFTSGAQYF.

The chain uses TRBV19 and TRBJ2-5; no reliable D call. CDR3 length: 11 amino acids. The germline V gene encodes CDR1 LNHDA and CDR2 SQIVND (reference sequence). Trimming took off 5 bases at V and 3 bases at J, with 4 bases between the two ends. For the CDR3, the DNA is TGTGCCAGTAGTCGGGAAGAGACCCAGTACTTC. Its translation: CASSREETQYF.

The chain has TRBV12-5 and TRBJ1-1, with D uncertain. There are 9 residues in the CDR3. Germline V CDR1 and CDR2: LGHNT, FRNRAP. V lost 6 bases to trimming and J lost 8 bases, with 4 bases between them. CDR3 sequence reads: CASGTEAFF. For the CDR3, the DNA is TGTGCTAGTGGGACAGAAGCTTTCTTT. The complete variable domain, with remaining parts taken from reference TRBV12-5 and TRBJ1-1, reads DARVTQTPRHKVTEMGQEVTMRCQPILGHNTVFWYRQTMMQGLELLAYFRNRAPLDDSGMPKDRFSAEMPDATLATLKIQPSEPRDSAVYFCASGTEAFFGQGTRLTVV.

DNA for the CDR3: TGCGCCAGCAGTCCCGGGGGTGGGACTGAAGCTTTCTTT. It is translated as CASSPGGGTEAFF. This chain connects TRBV10-2 to TRBJ1-1; the D gene is possibly TRBD1 (5 bases). The CDR3 covers 13 residues. Trimming took 5 bases from V and 5 from J, leaving 12 bases between them. Germline assignment: CDR1 WSHSY and CDR2 SAAADI.

The chain recombines TRBV27 with TRBJ1-2; D not certain. The V end lost 5 bases, the J end lost 0 bases, and 10 bases lay between the germline ends. Germline V CDR1 and CDR2: MNHEY, SMNVEV (reference sequence). There are 14 residues in the CDR3. The CDR3 loop reads CASSAPEANYGYTF. CDR3 DNA: TGTGCCAGCAGTGCCCCCGAGGCTAACTATGGCTACACCTTC.

This chain links TRBV19 with TRBJ2-7; 14 nucleotides line up with TRBD2. V gave up 6 bases and J gave up 0 bases; unmatched junction bases: 10. The germline V gene has CDR1 LNHDA and CDR2 SQIVND (reference sequence). CDR3 size: 18 residues. Here the CDR3 DNA reads TGTGCCAGTAGCTACCAGGGACTAGCGGGAGACAGCTCCTACGAGCAGTACTTC. Its translation is CASSYQGLAGDSSYEQYF.

The CDR3 coding sequence is TGTGCCAGCAGCCAAGGGCCGGCGGGGGGATGGTGTGTGCTAAACCACGAGCAGTACTTC. Translation: CASSQGPAGGWCVLNHEQYF. The chain couples TRBV3-1 (or the pseudogene TRBV3-2) to TRBJ2-7; 8 bases align to TRBD2. The germline V gene has CDR1 LGHDT and CDR2 YNNKEL (reference sequence). The V gene end was trimmed by 1 base and the J gene end by 5 bases; junction bases not matched to a gene: 22. The CDR3 loop spans 20 amino acids.

This clone was recorded only once. The chain carries TRBV15 and TRBJ1-5, with 9 bases aligning to TRBD1. The J segment lost 6 bases and the V segment lost 3 bases, leaving 6 bases of the junction unmatched. This CDR3 contains 15 residues. Germline-derived CDR1 and CDR2 are LNHNV and YYDKDF (reference sequence). CDR3 coding DNA: TGTGCCACCAGCAGGCTGGGACAGGGTCGTCAGCCCCAGCATTTT. Its protein is CATSRLGQGRQPQHF. Filled out from reference TRBV15 and TRBJ1-5, the complete variable domain reads DAMVIQNPRYQVTQFGKPVTLSCSQTLNHNVMYWYQQKSSQAPKLLFHYYDKDFNNEADTPDNFQSRRPNTSFCFLDIRSPGLGDTAMYLCATSRLGQGRQPQHFGDGTRLSIL.

The J gene is TRBJ2-5, the V gene TRBV6-1; no definite D call. This CDR3 has 15 amino acids. Deletions cut 3 bases from V and 4 bases from J, with 15 bases between. Per germline, CDR1 MNHNS and CDR2 SASEGT. In nucleotides, the CDR3 is TGTGCCAGCAGTGATCTCCCTAGTTTCGTAGAGACCCAGTACTTC. It yields the protein CASSDLPSFVETQYF.

This CDR3 is CATSDHPPNNEQFF. CDR3 bases: TGTGCCACCAGTGACCACCCCCCTAACAATGAGCAGTTCTTC. The V and J genes are TRBV24-1 and TRBJ2-1; D call uncertain. Between the trimmed V and J ends, which lost 4 bases and 5 bases, there was a span of 11 bases. The CDR3 is 14 residues long. Germline V gene lookup returns CDR1 KGHDR and CDR2 SFDVKD.